This TCR beta chain was retrieved from a study of cytomegalovirus exposure and HLA in healthy donors. Turning to this clone: Its antigen is currently unknown.

General observations from the study: Clonal expansion, a later analysis showed, was greater in HLA-associated TCR beta chains than in equally common others. Some segments of the V type, notably TRBV6-2 and TRBV6-3, were excluded as indistinguishable. A few of the chains that were CMV-associated were confirmed in vitro to be specific for CMV antigens. Roughly uniform sequencing depth across donors was assumed, possibly incorrectly.

This CDR3 spans 14 amino acids. V was pared by 5 bases and J by 5 bases, with 15 bases between. Germline CDR1 reads LNHDA; CDR2 reads SQIVND (reference sequence). In the PCR, 60 Vbeta and 13 Jbeta primers were used. TCRdb's table, derived via immunoSEQ multiplex PCR, lists solely in-frame clones and lacks some. The sample has around 150,000 clones, roughly three quarters seen once. What was sequenced was PBMCs. This TCR was recovered from a man aged 25-45 years in good health and CMV-seronegative. The rearrangement joins TRBV19 to TRBJ1-1; D call uncertain. As DNA, the CDR3 is TGTGCCAGTAGTGAGTGGACCCCGGGAACTGAAGCTTTCTTT. Protein: CASSEWTPGTEAFF.